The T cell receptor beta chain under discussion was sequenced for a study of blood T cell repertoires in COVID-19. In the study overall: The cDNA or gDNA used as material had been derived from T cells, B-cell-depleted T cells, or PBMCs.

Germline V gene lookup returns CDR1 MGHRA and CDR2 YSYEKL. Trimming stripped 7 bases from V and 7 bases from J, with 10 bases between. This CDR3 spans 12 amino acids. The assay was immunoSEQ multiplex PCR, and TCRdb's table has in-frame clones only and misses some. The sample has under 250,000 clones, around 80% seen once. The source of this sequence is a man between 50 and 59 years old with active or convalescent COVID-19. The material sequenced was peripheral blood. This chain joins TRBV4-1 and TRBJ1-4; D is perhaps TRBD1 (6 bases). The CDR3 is CASKGGGEKLFF. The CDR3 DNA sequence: TGCGCCAGCAAGGGGGGGGGTGAAAAACTGTTTTTT.